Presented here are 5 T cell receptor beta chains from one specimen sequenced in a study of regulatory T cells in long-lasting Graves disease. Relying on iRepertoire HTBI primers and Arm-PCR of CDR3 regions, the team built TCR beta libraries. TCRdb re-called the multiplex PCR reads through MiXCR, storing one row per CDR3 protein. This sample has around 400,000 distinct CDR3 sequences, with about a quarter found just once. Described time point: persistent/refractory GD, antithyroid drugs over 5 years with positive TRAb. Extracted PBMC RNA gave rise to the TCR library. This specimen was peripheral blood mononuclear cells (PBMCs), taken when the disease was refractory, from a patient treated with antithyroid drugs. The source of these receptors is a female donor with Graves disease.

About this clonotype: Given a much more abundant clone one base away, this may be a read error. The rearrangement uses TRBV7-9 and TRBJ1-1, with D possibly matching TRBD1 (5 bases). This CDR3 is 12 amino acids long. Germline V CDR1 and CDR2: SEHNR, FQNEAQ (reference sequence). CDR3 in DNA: TGTGCCAGCAGCTTAGATTCGAGGGGAGCTCTCTTT. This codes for CASSLDSRGALF.

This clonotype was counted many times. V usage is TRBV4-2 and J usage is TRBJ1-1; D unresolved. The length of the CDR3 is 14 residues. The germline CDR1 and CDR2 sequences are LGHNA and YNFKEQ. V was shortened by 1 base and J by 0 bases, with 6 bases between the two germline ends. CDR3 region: CASSQANMNTEAFF. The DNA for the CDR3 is TGTGCCAGCAGCCAAGCAAACATGAACACTGAAGCTTTCTTT.

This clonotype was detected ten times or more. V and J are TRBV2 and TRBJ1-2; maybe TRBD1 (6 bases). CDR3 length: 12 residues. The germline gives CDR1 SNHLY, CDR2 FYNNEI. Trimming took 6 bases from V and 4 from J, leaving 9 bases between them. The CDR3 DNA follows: TGTGCCAGCAGGGGGGACACCTATGGCTACACCTTC. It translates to CASRGDTYGYTF.

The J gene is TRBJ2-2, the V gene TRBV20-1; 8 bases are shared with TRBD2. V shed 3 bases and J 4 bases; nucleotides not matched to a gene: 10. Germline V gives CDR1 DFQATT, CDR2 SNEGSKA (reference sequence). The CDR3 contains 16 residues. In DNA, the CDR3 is TGCAGTGCTAGTGATAGCGGGACCTTGGCCACCGGGGAGCTGTTTTTT. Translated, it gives CSASDSGTLATGELFF.

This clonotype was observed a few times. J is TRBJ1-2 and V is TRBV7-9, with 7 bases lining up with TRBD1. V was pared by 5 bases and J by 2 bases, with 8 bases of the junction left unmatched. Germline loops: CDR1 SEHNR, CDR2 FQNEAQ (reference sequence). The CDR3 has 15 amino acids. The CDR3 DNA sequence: TGTGCCAGCAGCCAAGCCACGACAGGGAACTATGGCTACACCTTC. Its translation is CASSQATTGNYGYTF.